The 20 T cell receptor beta chains listed next were all sequenced from one sample in a study of blood T cells in healthy people across ages. With a J-beta primer mix and a sample-barcoded 5' primer, a second PCR ran about 7 to 12 cycles. In TCRdb, the 5' RACE reads were re-called with MiXCR into one record per CDR3 protein. The sample contains around 1,000,000 distinct CDR3 sequences, 20% to 25% of which appear only once. The sample was also reused in another study, on T cells of mothers and their children.

Input material: blood. These TCRs come from a girl aged 2-15 years in good health.

About this clonotype itself: One junction end does not reproduce the germline sequence, and a read error may be involved. The chain carries TRBV7-9 and TRBJ1-5; TRBD1 is a possible D gene (6 bases). Germline lookup yields CDR1 SEHNR and CDR2 FQNEAQ (reference sequence). This CDR3 has 14 residues. CDR3 in DNA: TGTGCCAGCAGATTAGAGGGGGAATGGGAGCCCCAGCATTTT. Translating gives CASRLEGEWEPQHF.

The V gene is TRBV6-1, the J gene TRBJ1-2; the match to TRBD1 covers 7 bases. Trimming removed 4 bases from V and 8 bases from J; junction bases left unmatched: 10. The V gene's germline CDR1 is MNHNS and CDR2 SASEGT. The CDR3 sequence is 14 residues long. The CDR3 here is CASSASQTGKGYTF. The DNA of the CDR3 is TGTGCCAGCAGTGCGTCACAGACAGGGAAGGGCTACACCTTC.

This clonotype was observed a handful of times. This sequence joins TRBV3-1 and TRBJ2-2, with 7 bases aligning to TRBD1. Germline V CDR1 and CDR2: LGHDT, YNNKEL (reference sequence). This CDR3 contains 14 residues. V lost 4 bases, J lost 6 bases, and 5 bases stayed unmatched. The CDR3, as DNA: TGTGCCAGCAGCCCCGGGACAGTTGCCGGGGAGCTGTTTTTT. It specifies CASSPGTVAGELFF.

Comments on this clonotype: A junction boundary mismatches the germline segment, possibly from a read error. V gene TRBV7-2 combines with J gene TRBJ1-5, with a possible D match to TRBD1 (5 bases). The CDR3 consists of 14 residues. Germline-derived CDR1 and CDR2 are SGHTA and FQGNSA. CDR3 DNA: TGTGCCAGCAGCTTGGGGGAAAGCAGTCAGCCCCAGCATTTT. It is translated as CASSLGESSQPQHF.

The V gene is TRBV27, the J gene TRBJ2-7, with D hard to call. V was trimmed by 5 bases and J by 1 base, leaving 9 bases between them. Germline V CDR1 and CDR2: MNHEY, SMNVEV (reference sequence). The CDR3 loop spans 13 amino acids. The CDR3 DNA is TGTGCCAGCAGTCGCGCCCCTTCCTACGAGCAGTACTTC. Protein sequence: CASSRAPSYEQYF.

The genes are TRBV12-5 and TRBJ1-5; unclear D gene. The CDR3 is 15 amino acids. Germline CDR1 reads LGHNT; CDR2 reads FRNRAP. V lost 1 base, J lost 4 bases, and 11 bases lay in between. The CDR3 spells CASGLGDGRNQPQHF. The DNA of the CDR3 is TGTGCTAGTGGTTTGGGTGATGGTAGGAATCAGCCCCAGCATTTT.

In its sample, this clonotype was seen many times. The chain employs TRBV4-1 and TRBJ2-1; tentative D call: TRBD1 (5 bases). Deletions cut 4 bases from V and 8 bases from J, with 15 bases between. The CDR3 runs 14 residues. Germline-derived CDR1 and CDR2 are MGHRA and YSYEKL. The CDR3 DNA reads as TGCGCCAGCAGCCCCCAGGGCCTTTCTCATGAGCAGTTCTTC. Translated, it gives CASSPQGLSHEQFF.

For this clonotype: One end of the junction fails to match germline, which may point to a read error. CDR3 sequence: CASTPLPATNEELFF. The CDR3 nucleotides read TGCGCCAGCACCCCTTTGCCAGCAACTAATGAAGAACTGTTTTTT. The chain joins TRBV5-1 to TRBJ1-4; unclear D gene. This CDR3 comprises 15 residues. CDR1 is SGHRS and CDR2 is YFSETQ in the germline V gene.

J is TRBJ2-1 and V is TRBV9; D tentatively reads TRBD1 or TRBD2 (6 bases each). CDR1 and CDR2 from the germline V gene are SGDLS and YYNGEE. Trimming took 3 bases from V and 8 from J, leaving 12 bases between them. CDR3 size: 13 residues. The CDR3 DNA reads TGTGCCAGCAGCGGGGGGGCGAATGATGAGCAGTTCTTC. Translated: CASSGGANDEQFF.

The chain couples TRBV6-5 to TRBJ2-5; D is unresolved. TRBJ2-7 explains the end of the DNA better; the J call may be wrong. This CDR3 spans 12 amino acids. In germline, CDR1 is MNHEY, CDR2 SVGAGI. CDR3 nucleotides: TGTGCCAGCAGCGCGGACCTCTACGAGCAGTACTTC. The encoded protein is CASSADLYEQYF.

V usage is TRBV10-3 and J usage is TRBJ1-2; 7 bases match TRBD1. Germline V CDR1 and CDR2: ENHRY, SYGVKD. V lost 4 bases and J lost 3; bases outside the gene matches: 2. The CDR3 covers 13 residues. The CDR3 is CAISVGTDYGYTF. DNA for the CDR3: TGTGCCATCAGTGTAGGGACAGACTATGGCTACACCTTC.

The table lists this clonotype with a few counts. V gene TRBV28 combines with J gene TRBJ2-5, with unresolved D. The CDR3 is 14 amino acids. The V and J ends lost 5 bases and 5 bases respectively, with 15 bases between them. Germline V CDR1 and CDR2: MDHEN, SYDVKM. CDR3 DNA sequence: TGTGCCAGCAGTCCACACCAACCTCCGGAGACCCAGTACTTC. Its translation is CASSPHQPPETQYF.

CDR3 nucleotide sequence: TGTGCCAGCAGCCTTTTTGACGAGCAGTACTTC. Encoded protein: CASSLFDEQYF. The chain carries TRBV5-8 and TRBJ2-7, with D unresolved. Per germline, CDR1 SGHTS and CDR2 YDEGEE. The CDR3 runs 11 residues. V was pared by 4 bases and J by 5 bases, with 7 bases between.

The rearrangement links TRBV4-1 to TRBJ2-5; D might be TRBD1 (6 bases). TRBJ2-1 explains the end of the DNA better; the J call may be wrong. Germline lookup yields CDR1 MGHRA and CDR2 YSYEKL. The CDR3 extends over 14 amino acids. CDR3 residues: CASSQDTGSYEQFF. The CDR3 DNA reads TGCGCCAGCAGCCAAGATACAGGGTCCTATGAGCAGTTCTTC.

This rearrangement joins TRBV4-1 to TRBJ1-4, with unresolved D. CDR1 and CDR2 (germline): MGHRA, YSYEKL. The germline V and J ends were trimmed by 0 bases and 8 bases, with 13 bases remaining between them. The CDR3 sequence is 15 residues long. The CDR3 is CASSQEGPSAEKLFF. The CDR3 DNA sequence: TGCGCCAGCAGCCAAGAAGGCCCCAGCGCGGAAAAACTGTTTTTT.

This clonotype was observed a handful of times. V is TRBV9 and J is TRBJ1-2; D gene ambiguous. This CDR3 has 13 amino acids. Germline CDR1 is SGDLS and CDR2 is YYNGEE. V lost 6 bases, J lost 7 bases, and 16 bases lay in between. CDR3 nucleotides: TGTGCCAGCATTGACGAGGGAAGCAGTGGCTACACCTTC. This sequence encodes CASIDEGSSGYTF.

J is TRBJ2-6 and V is TRBV20-1; unclear D gene. The CDR3 loop spans 14 amino acids. Germline V gene sequence: CDR1 DFQATT, CDR2 SNEGSKA (reference sequence). The V end was cut by 4 bases, the J end by 0 bases, with 7 bases between. CDR3 in amino acids: CSATDDSGANVLTF. In DNA, the CDR3 is TGCAGTGCTACCGACGACTCTGGGGCCAACGTCCTGACTTTC.

As regards this clonotype: The junction does not match germline at one end; this may be a read error. The J gene is TRBJ1-1, the V gene TRBV13; perhaps TRBD1 as D (6 bases). From germline, CDR1 is PRHDT and CDR2 FYEKMQ (reference sequence). This CDR3 is 13 amino acids long. The CDR3 loop reads CASSIGGGVEAFF. In DNA, the CDR3 is TGTGCCAGCAGCATAGGAGGGGGAGTAGAAGCTTTCTTT.

This clonotype appeared a few times. V and J are TRBV4-1 and TRBJ1-4, with a weak D call TRBD1 (5 bases). The CDR3 contains 18 residues. V shed 4 bases and J shed 0 bases, with 18 bases lying between them. Germline V gene lookup returns CDR1 MGHRA and CDR2 YSYEKL. The DNA of the CDR3 is TGCGCCAGCAGCCGATCGGGACGTAATTTTGCAACTAATGAAAAACTGTTTTTT. Its protein is CASSRSGRNFATNEKLFF.

This clonotype was seen a few times. The chain is built from TRBV20-1 and TRBJ2-5; D uncertain. With the DNA end fitting TRBJ2-1 better, the J assignment may be wrong. The CDR3 contains 10 residues. Germline-derived CDR1 and CDR2 are DFQATT and SNEGSKA (reference sequence). This CDR3 reads CSAPRREQFF. CDR3 nucleotides: TGCAGTGCTCCCCGGCGGGAGCAGTTCTTC.